These 22 T cell receptor beta chains were all obtained from the same sample, sequenced in a study of shared clonotypes between healthy human individuals. This table comes from immunoSEQ multiplex PCR, and its TCRdb copy is limited to in-frame clones, with some not included. This table holds more than 90,000 clones, 67% found once. Specimen: memory CD8+ T cells sorted from blood. Subset here: CD45RO+ cells pooled with CCR7-negative TemRA cells. These receptor sequences come from a man under 40 in good health.

Points on this clone: The identical CDR3 is also encoded by other nucleotide sequences in the sample. The CDR3 region is CASSLLAAYNEQFF. CDR3 DNA: TGTGCCAGCAGCTTACTAGCGGCCTACAATGAGCAGTTCTTC. The V and J genes are TRBV11-2 and TRBJ2-1; 7 bases line up with TRBD2. This CDR3 has 14 amino acids. J gave up 2 bases and V 2 bases, and 0 bases lay outside the gene matches. In germline, CDR1 is SGHAT, CDR2 FQNNGV.

This clone was seen a single time. The sample carries other DNA sequences with the same CDR3. This sequence joins TRBV7-6 and TRBJ2-1; TRBD1 aligns across 9 bases. The junction had 8 bases not matched to a gene; V was cut back by 4 bases and J by 10 bases. The CDR3 runs to 14 residues. Germline CDR1 reads SGHVS; CDR2 reads FNYEAQ. CDR3 loop: CASSSRQGVDEQFF. The CDR3 DNA reads as TGTGCCAGCAGCTCGCGACAGGGGGTAGACGAGCAGTTCTTC.

The V call is TRBV27, the J call TRBJ2-1; D perhaps matches TRBD1 (7 bases). The CDR3 sequence is 15 residues long. Germline CDR1 is MNHEY and CDR2 is SMNVEV (reference sequence). V dropped 3 bases and J dropped 6 bases, with 15 bases sitting between them. CDR3 in DNA: TGTGCCAGCAGTTTGGTCCAGGGGGGCGGCAATGAGCAGTTCTTC. This sequence encodes CASSLVQGGGNEQFF.

The chain is built from TRBV25-1 and TRBJ1-5; a possible D gene is TRBD1 (6 bases). The CDR3 spans 13 residues. Per the germline V gene, CDR1 is MGHDK and CDR2 is SYGVNS. The V and J ends lost 4 bases and 5 bases respectively, with 9 bases between them. The CDR3 DNA is TGTGCCAGCAGTGCCGGGGGCCATCAGCCCCAGCATTTT. Encoded protein: CASSAGGHQPQHF.

This clone came up once. This chain uses TRBV5-4 with TRBJ2-2, with a possible D match to TRBD2 (6 bases). V lost 9 bases and J lost 1, with 10 bases in between. The CDR3 sequence is 13 residues long. Germline values: CDR1 SGHNT, CDR2 YYREEE (reference sequence). The CDR3 is CATIAVNTGELFF. CDR3 DNA: TGTGCCACTATAGCGGTGAACACCGGGGAGCTGTTTTTT.

The gene calls are TRBV7-2 and TRBJ2-5; D unclear. Trimming left V 5 bases short and J 1 base short, with 11 bases between. CDR1 and CDR2 (germline): SGHTA, FQGNSA. The CDR3 extends over 14 amino acids. The CDR3 DNA sequence: TGTGCCAGCAGCACCCGCCGGACCCAAGAGACCCAGTACTTC. Translated, it gives CASSTRRTQETQYF.

The J gene is TRBJ2-7, the V gene TRBV27; the D gene could be TRBD1 or TRBD2 (5 bases each). V was shortened by 6 bases and J by 5 bases, with 14 bases between the two germline ends. The germline V gene encodes CDR1 MNHEY and CDR2 SMNVEV (reference sequence). The CDR3 extends over 13 amino acids. The CDR3 DNA reads as TGTGCCAGCAGCCGGGACCCTTCGGACGAGCAGTACTTC. Translation gives CASSRDPSDEQYF.

There are a few counts of this clone. The chain carries TRBV9 and TRBJ2-1; D may be TRBD1 or TRBD2 (6 bases each). The CDR3 spans 14 residues. Germline V lookup: CDR1 SGDLS, CDR2 YYNGEE. Trimming stripped 6 bases from V and 9 bases from J, with 19 bases between. The CDR3 region has the DNA TGTGCCAGCACGGGGGTCCTTGGGGGCGTTGAGCAGTTCTTC. As protein: CASTGVLGGVEQFF.

The V gene is TRBV7-8, the J gene TRBJ2-1; the D call may be TRBD1 or TRBD2 (5 bases each). CDR1 and CDR2 from the germline V gene are SGHVS and FQNEAQ. Trimming left V 5 bases short and J 3 bases short, with 8 bases between. The CDR3 extends over 13 amino acids. CDR3 residues: CASSRDDYNEQFF. CDR3 sequence (DNA): TGTGCCAGCAGCCGGGACGACTACAATGAGCAGTTCTTC.

The chain is built from TRBV9 and TRBJ2-5; no definite D call. Germline V gene data show CDR1 as SGDLS and CDR2 as YYNGEE. This CDR3 has 15 amino acids. V was shortened by 0 bases and J by 5 bases, with 14 bases between the two germline ends. CDR3 in amino acids: CASSVDGSGRETQYF. The CDR3 DNA reads as TGTGCCAGCAGCGTAGACGGTTCTGGGCGGGAGACCCAGTACTTC.

The J gene is TRBJ2-1, the V gene TRBV18, with 10 bases fitting TRBD1. The CDR3 sequence is 17 residues long. J lost 6 bases, V lost 3 bases, and 11 bases had no gene match. Per the germline V gene, CDR1 is KGHSH and CDR2 is LQKENI. The CDR3 protein is CASSPLGGTGVPNEQFF. CDR3 DNA sequence: TGTGCCAGCTCACCTTTAGGAGGGACAGGGGTTCCCAATGAGCAGTTCTTC.

The rearrangement joins TRBV7-8 to TRBJ2-7, with D perhaps TRBD1 (5 bases). The CDR3 has 14 residues. V was trimmed by 1 base and J by 5 bases, leaving 12 bases between them. Germline loops: CDR1 SGHVS, CDR2 FQNEAQ. CDR3 in amino acids: CASSLEGRADEQYF. The CDR3 DNA reads as TGTGCCAGCAGCTTAGAGGGGCGAGCAGACGAGCAGTACTTC.

The V and J genes are TRBV29-1 and TRBJ1-2; 10 nucleotides line up with TRBD1. V trimming: 5 bases; J trimming: 5 bases; junction bases outside the gene matches: 5. This CDR3 contains 13 residues. In germline, CDR1 is SQVTM, CDR2 ANQGSEA. Written as DNA, the CDR3 is TGCAGCGTTTCGAGACAGGGGGCATATGGCTACACCTTC. Residues: CSVSRQGAYGYTF.

The V call is TRBV15, the J call TRBJ2-1; D tentatively fits TRBD1 or TRBD2 (6 bases each). Per the germline V gene, CDR1 is LNHNV and CDR2 is YYDKDF (reference sequence). Trimming took 0 bases from V and 4 from J, leaving 13 bases between them. This CDR3 contains 16 residues. The chain's CDR3 is CATSRDARGEYNEQFF. In DNA form, the CDR3 reads TGTGCCACCAGCAGAGATGCTAGGGGGGAGTACAATGAGCAGTTCTTC. Based on the CDR3 plus reference TRBV15 and TRBJ2-1, the full variable domain is DAMVIQNPRYQVTQFGKPVTLSCSQTLNHNVMYWYQQKSSQAPKLLFHYYDKDFNNEADTPDNFQSRRPNTSFCFLDIRSPGLGDTAMYLCATSRDARGEYNEQFFGPGTRLTVL.

This clone was observed once. This chain connects TRBV28 to TRBJ1-1, with D maybe TRBD1 (6 bases). Germline CDR1 MDHEN, CDR2 SYDVKM. V lost 4 bases, J lost 0 bases, and 18 bases lay in between. The CDR3 covers 17 residues. The CDR3 sequence: CASSSPRQASMNTEAFF. The CDR3 DNA reads TGTGCCAGCAGTTCCCCGAGACAGGCTTCCATGAACACTGAAGCTTTCTTT.

The chain employs TRBV5-5 and TRBJ2-6; maybe TRBD1 (5 bases). The V and J ends lost 5 bases and 2 bases respectively, with 11 bases between them. Germline V gene lookup returns CDR1 SGHKS and CDR2 YYEKEE (reference sequence). CDR3 length equals 15 residues. The CDR3 nucleotides are TGTGCCAGCAGTACCGTAGGGGCTGGGGCCAACGTCCTGACTTTC. Its protein is CASSTVGAGANVLTF.

The V call is TRBV7-9, the J call TRBJ2-5; 13 bases fit TRBD2. The CDR3 is made up of 16 amino acids. The germline CDR1 and CDR2 sequences are SEHNR and FQNEAQ (reference sequence). V was clipped by 2 bases and J by 3 bases; unmatched bases: 3. CDR3 loop: CASSLRTSGREETQYF. The DNA of the CDR3 is TGTGCCAGCAGCTTAAGGACTAGCGGGAGAGAAGAGACCCAGTACTTC.

The V and J genes are TRBV7-9 and TRBJ2-7; 8 nucleotides align to TRBD2. The germline gives CDR1 SEHNR, CDR2 FQNEAQ (reference sequence). CDR3 size: 14 residues. V was clipped by 5 bases and J by 4 bases; unmatched bases: 7. CDR3 region: CASSPGTRAYEQYF. In DNA form, the CDR3 reads TGTGCCAGCAGCCCAGGGACTAGGGCTTACGAGCAGTACTTC.

The chain joins TRBV27 to TRBJ2-7; maybe TRBD1 (6 bases). This CDR3 is built from 13 residues. CDR1 MNHEY and CDR2 SMNVEV come from the germline V gene (reference sequence). Trimming shortened V by 5 bases and J by 5 bases, and 13 bases separated the two germline ends. CDR3 bases: TGTGCCAGCAGTACACAGGGTCCCAACGAGCAGTACTTC. Translating gives CASSTQGPNEQYF.

This clone was found a few times. This sequence joins TRBV5-6 and TRBJ2-2; D remains ambiguous. V lost 4 bases to trimming and J lost 7 bases, with 11 bases between them. Germline loops: CDR1 SGHDT, CDR2 YYEEEE. This CDR3 is 13 amino acids long. CDR3 coding DNA: TGTGCCAGCAGCACGACTCCTAACGGGGAGCTGTTTTTT. Its protein is CASSTTPNGELFF.

The V gene is TRBV19, the J gene TRBJ2-1; D may be TRBD1 or TRBD2 (5 bases each). V was cut by 5 bases and J by 2 bases, with 16 bases left in between. The germline V gene has CDR1 LNHDA and CDR2 SQIVND (reference sequence). This CDR3 contains 16 residues. The DNA of the CDR3 is TGTGCCAGTAGTCTGGTAGCGCAGGGCCCCTACAATGAGCAGTTCTTC. Translating it yields CASSLVAQGPYNEQFF.

CDR3 sequence: CATQRTGGSADTQYF. The CDR3 region has the DNA TGTGCCACTCAAAGAACAGGGGGAAGCGCAGATACGCAGTATTTT. The gene calls are TRBV19 and TRBJ2-3, with 8 bases that match TRBD1. Unmatched junction bases numbered 13, after V lost 10 bases and J lost 4 bases. The germline CDR1 and CDR2 sequences are LNHDA and SQIVND (reference sequence). The CDR3 length is 15 residues.